Below are 26 T cell receptor beta chains sequenced from a single sample in a study of PD-L1 blockade in urothelial cancer. Time point given: pretreatment peripheral blood. Data came from immunoSEQ multiplex PCR; TCRdb stores just in-frame clones and leaves some out. Of 87,000 or so clones listed, 84% are singletons. The source material was PBMCs, sampled around atezolizumab (anti-PD-L1) treatment. These receptors were taken from a man in his 60s with urothelial cancer.

The genes are TRBV5-4 and TRBJ1-2; 8 bases match TRBD1. The CDR3 loop spans 13 amino acids. Trimming cost V 5 bases and J 4 bases; bases outside gene matches: 4. Germline V gene lookup returns CDR1 SGHNT and CDR2 YYREEE (reference sequence). The CDR3, as DNA: TGTGCCAGCAGTTTGACAGGGGCCTATGGCTACACCTTC. Residues: CASSLTGAYGYTF.

This clone appeared a few times. This chain uses TRBV6-4 with TRBJ2-1; TRBD2 matches at 7 bases. The CDR3 is 14 amino acids. V lost 2 bases and J lost 2; bases outside the gene matches: 0. Germline CDR1 is MRHNA and CDR2 is SNTAGT. CDR3 nucleotides: TGTGCCAGCAGTGACGGGGGGGCCTACAATGAGCAGTTCTTC. As protein: CASSDGGAYNEQFF.

The rearrangement uses TRBV18 and TRBJ2-5; D perhaps matches TRBD2 (5 bases). V was clipped by 3 bases and J by 4 bases, with 15 bases between them. Germline assignment: CDR1 KGHSH and CDR2 LQKENI. The CDR3 sequence is 15 residues long. The CDR3, as DNA: TGTGCCAGCTCACCGGACCGCGGGCAAGGAGAGACCCAGTACTTC. Protein sequence: CASSPDRGQGETQYF.

The CDR3 loop is CAWSHGGAVNQPQHF. CDR3 DNA: TGTGCCTGGAGCCATGGGGGGGCAGTCAATCAGCCCCAGCATTTT. The V and J genes are TRBV30 and TRBJ1-5, with D possibly being TRBD1 (6 bases). Trimming cost V 3 bases and J 3 bases, with 15 bases left between them. The CDR3 is 15 residues long. Germline CDR1 reads GTSNPN; CDR2 reads SVGIG (reference sequence).

J is TRBJ2-3 and V is TRBV15, with D perhaps TRBD1 (6 bases). V shed 4 bases and J shed 4 bases, with 15 bases lying between them. The CDR3 length is 15 residues. Germline CDR1 reads LNHNV; CDR2 reads YYDKDF (reference sequence). This chain's CDR3 is CATSTMGAGSDTQYF. DNA for the CDR3: TGTGCCACCAGCACCATGGGGGCCGGGTCAGATACGCAGTATTTT.

The gene calls are TRBV7-2 and TRBJ1-1, with 8 bases matching TRBD1. V gave up 5 bases and J gave up 8 bases; unmatched junction bases: 10. The CDR3 contains 14 residues. Germline loops: CDR1 SGHTA, CDR2 FQGNSA. As DNA, the CDR3 is TGTGCCAGCAGCCGAAGGTTCGGGACAGGCGAAGCTTTCTTT. This sequence encodes CASSRRFGTGEAFF.

The chain uses TRBV10-1 and TRBJ2-2; perhaps TRBD1 as D (5 bases). V was cut by 8 bases and J by 5 bases, with 9 bases left in between. This CDR3 contains 12 residues. Germline assignment: CDR1 WNHNN and CDR2 SYGVQD (reference sequence). As DNA, the CDR3 is TGCGCCAGCGGCAGGGAAACCGGGGAGCTGTTTTTT. It is translated as CASGRETGELFF.

In the case of this clone: The junction shows a germline mismatch at one end, possibly a read error. The J gene is TRBJ2-7, the V gene TRBV12-5, with D possibly TRBD2 on 6 matching bases. This CDR3 has 11 residues. Germline V gives CDR1 LGHNT, CDR2 FRNRAP. CDR3 nucleotide sequence: TGTGCTAGTGCGCGGGACTTTTTCTCGGTGTTC. It specifies CASARDFFSVF.

The chain employs TRBV7-8 and TRBJ1-1; D is uncertain. The germline CDR1 and CDR2 sequences are SGHVS and FQNEAQ. The CDR3 runs 16 residues. V was trimmed by 5 bases and J by 0 bases, leaving 16 bases between them. The CDR3, as DNA: TGTGCCAGCAGCCTCGGGAGCAACCTTATGAACACTGAAGCTTTCTTT. This translates into CASSLGSNLMNTEAFF. The full variable domain, with the rest looked up from reference TRBV7-8 and TRBJ1-1, is GAGVSQSPRYKVAKRGQDVALRCDPISGHVSLFWYQQALGQGPEFLTYFQNEAQLDKSGLPSDRFFAERPEGSVSTLKIQRTQQEDSAVYLCASSLGSNLMNTEAFFGQGTRLTVV.

The V call is TRBV5-4, the J call TRBJ1-2, with 8 bases identical to TRBD1. V dropped 3 bases and J dropped 4; count of bases not matched to a gene: 11. This CDR3 contains 16 residues. Germline V gene lookup returns CDR1 SGHNT and CDR2 YYREEE (reference sequence). The CDR3 DNA is TGTGCCAGCAGCTCCGGCGGACAGGGTGCTTTCTATGGCTACACCTTC. This translates into CASSSGGQGAFYGYTF.

The chain joins TRBV18 to TRBJ1-2, with D unclear. The CDR3 runs 18 residues. V was cut by 3 bases and J by 0 bases, with 20 bases left in between. From germline, CDR1 is KGHSH and CDR2 LQKENI. The CDR3 region has the DNA TGTGCCAGCTCACCGCTGAAGAACCGTGGTCAGACTAACTATGGCTACACCTTC. As protein: CASSPLKNRGQTNYGYTF.

Comment on this clone: Other nucleotide sequences from this sample produce the same CDR3. The chain combines TRBV5-1 with TRBJ2-7; 9 positions agree with TRBD1. The trim removed 4 bases at V and 4 bases at J, leaving 6 bases unmatched. CDR1 is SGHRS, CDR2 YFSETQ, per germline. The CDR3 has 14 residues. In nucleotides, the CDR3 is TGCGCCAGCAGCCCGGGGGACAGGGCGTACGAGCAGTACTTC. Residues: CASSPGDRAYEQYF.

This clone was seen a few times. The CDR3 DNA follows: TGTGCCAGCAGTCTTGACGGACTGACGACCTACGAGCAGTACTTC. Translated, it gives CASSLDGLTTYEQYF. V is TRBV7-9 and J is TRBJ2-7; TRBD2 might be the D (5 bases). Germline V CDR1 and CDR2: SEHNR, FQNEAQ (reference sequence). This CDR3 has 15 residues. V was cut by 6 bases and J by 2 bases, with 17 bases left in between.

The V gene is TRBV29-1, the J gene TRBJ2-7; 8 bases line up with TRBD2. Germline CDR1 and CDR2: SQVTM and ANQGSEA. J lost 5 bases, V lost 1 base, and 10 bases had no gene match. The CDR3 has 15 residues. The CDR3 coding sequence is TGCAGCGTTGAAGGAGGAGCGGGAGTGCAGAACGAGCAGTACTTC. Amino acids: CSVEGGAGVQNEQYF.

This clone was seen just once. The chain links TRBV2 to TRBJ2-5, with TRBD2 matching 7 bases. J lost 1 base, V lost 6 bases, and 11 bases had no gene match. The germline gives CDR1 SNHLY, CDR2 FYNNEI. The CDR3 spans 16 residues. CDR3: CASSYYAGGSQETQYF. CDR3 nucleotides: TGTGCCAGCAGCTATTACGCCGGGGGGAGCCAAGAGACCCAGTACTTC.

V gene TRBV5-1 combines with J gene TRBJ1-6; 9 positions agree with TRBD1. CDR3 length: 16 amino acids. Germline V gene data show CDR1 as SGHRS and CDR2 as YFSETQ. The V segment lost 2 bases and the J segment 7 bases; nucleotides outside the gene matches: 7. This chain's CDR3 is CASSFDRGFSNSPLHF. As DNA, the CDR3 is TGCGCCAGCAGCTTTGACAGGGGGTTTTCAAATTCACCCCTCCACTTT.

This clone is a singleton in its sample. The rearrangement links TRBV2 to TRBJ1-5; D uncertain. The V and J ends lost 2 bases and 4 bases respectively, with 9 bases between them. This CDR3 has 14 residues. Germline CDR1 SNHLY, CDR2 FYNNEI. The CDR3 loop reads CASSESFPNQPQHF. DNA of the CDR3: TGTGCCAGCAGTGAAAGCTTTCCGAATCAGCCCCAGCATTTT. Complete variable domain (other parts from reference TRBV2 and TRBJ1-5): EPEVTQTPSHQVTQMGQEVILRCVPISNHLYFYWYRQILGQKVEFLVSFYNNEISEKSEIFDDQFSVERPDGSNFTLKIRSTKLEDSAMYFCASSESFPNQPQHFGDGTRLSIL.

The genes are TRBV6-1 and TRBJ2-7; D is perhaps TRBD1 (5 bases). In germline, CDR1 is MNHNS, CDR2 SASEGT. The CDR3 is 15 residues long. With 0 bases removed from V and 2 bases from J, the gap between germline ends came to 11 bases. CDR3 DNA: TGTGCCAGCAGTGAAGCGGGCAGGGCGACCTACGAGCAGTACTTC. Its protein product is CASSEAGRATYEQYF.

This rearrangement joins TRBV7-8 to TRBJ2-2; 11 bases match TRBD1. V lost 5 bases to trimming and J lost 3 bases; unmatched junction nucleotides: 5. This CDR3 region has 16 residues. Germline V CDR1 and CDR2: SGHVS, FQNEAQ. The CDR3 protein is CASSTWDRGDTGELFF. In nucleotides, the CDR3 is TGTGCCAGCAGCACCTGGGACAGGGGGGACACCGGGGAGCTGTTTTTT.

The rearrangement joins TRBV19 to TRBJ2-7; possibly TRBD2 for D (6 bases). CDR3 length: 13 amino acids. From germline, CDR1 is LNHDA and CDR2 SQIVND (reference sequence). V lost 9 bases and J 3 bases, leaving 15 bases between the germline ends. The CDR3 nucleotides are TGTGCCAGCTCAGGGACTCACCTCTACGAGCAGTACTTC. Translation: CASSGTHLYEQYF.

The rearrangement uses TRBV5-1 and TRBJ1-1; possibly TRBD1 for D (5 bases). Between the trimmed V and J ends, which lost 4 bases and 0 bases, there was a span of 7 bases. This CDR3 is built from 13 residues. Per germline, CDR1 SGHRS and CDR2 YFSETQ. CDR3 in DNA: TGCGCCAGCAGCCAAGGGGTGAACACTGAAGCTTTCTTT. The encoded protein is CASSQGVNTEAFF.

The chain has TRBV6-1 and TRBJ2-5, with 11 bases aligning to TRBD1. The CDR3 is made up of 14 amino acids. Per germline, CDR1 MNHNS and CDR2 SASEGT. The J segment lost 5 bases and the V segment lost 7 bases, leaving 6 bases of the junction unmatched. CDR3 sequence reads: CASIWTGGGETQYF. CDR3 DNA: TGTGCCAGCATATGGACAGGGGGCGGTGAGACCCAGTACTTC.

This clone appeared a few times. The CDR3: CAWSVLQGNQPQHF. The CDR3 coding sequence is TGTGCCTGGAGTGTACTCCAGGGGAATCAGCCCCAGCATTTT. This chain links TRBV30 with TRBJ1-5; D may be TRBD1 (6 bases). CDR1 and CDR2 (germline): GTSNPN, SVGIG (reference sequence). The V end lost 0 bases, the J end lost 4 bases, and 10 bases lay between the germline ends. The CDR3 is made up of 14 amino acids.

Only a few counts were recorded for this clone. The rearrangement links TRBV7-9 to TRBJ2-1; 9 nucleotides match TRBD2. This CDR3 region has 15 residues. Germline CDR1 is SEHNR and CDR2 is FQNEAQ (reference sequence). The V segment lost 1 base and the J segment 7 bases; nucleotides outside the gene matches: 5. The CDR3 region is CASSLGSGSGNEQFF. The CDR3, as DNA: TGTGCCAGCAGCTTAGGTAGCGGGAGTGGGAATGAGCAGTTCTTC.

Concerning this clone itself: An end of the junction does not agree with germline; a read error may underlie this. The chain has TRBV5-1 and TRBJ1-1; maybe TRBD1 (6 bases). This CDR3 has 12 amino acids. Germline V gene sequence: CDR1 SGHRS, CDR2 YFSETQ. In nucleotides, the CDR3 is TGCGCCAGCAGCCGGGACACCTCCGAGGGAGTTTTT. Translated: CASSRDTSEGVF. The full variable domain, its missing parts supplied by reference TRBV5-1 and TRBJ1-1, is KAGVTQTPRYLIKTRGQQVTLSCSPISGHRSVSWYQQTPGQGLQFLFEYFSETQRNKGNFPGRFSGRQFSNSRSEMNVSTLELGDSALYLCASSRDTSEGVFGQGTRLTVV.

The rearrangement links TRBV9 to TRBJ2-1, with 7 bases matching TRBD1. Per germline, CDR1 SGDLS and CDR2 YYNGEE. The CDR3 has 14 residues. V lost 0 bases, J lost 7 bases, and 4 bases stayed unmatched. The CDR3 loop reads CASSVGAGGNEQFF. DNA of the CDR3: TGTGCCAGCAGCGTAGGGGCAGGGGGTAATGAGCAGTTCTTC. The full variable domain, rest sourced from reference TRBV9 and TRBJ2-1, is DSGVTQTPKHLITATGQRVTLRCSPRSGDLSVYWYQQSLDQGLQFLIQYYNGEERAKGNILERFSAQQFPDLHSELNLSSLELGDSALYFCASSVGAGGNEQFFGPGTRLTVL.